This T cell receptor (beta chain) appears in the sequencing data of a study of CD8 T cells in ankylosing spondylitis. The length of the CDR3 is 14 residues. The V gene end was trimmed by 6 bases and the J gene end by 3 bases; junction bases not matched to a gene: 5. TCR beta libraries were made by quantitative 5'-RACE with molecular barcodes. One entry per CDR3 protein, called by TCRdb with MiXCR from the 5' RACE reads. The sample includes 700,000 to 1,000,000 distinct CDR3 sequences, about 12% seen only once; the top ten take about 0.49%. About this clonotype itself: Its antigen is not known.

Study-level points and caveats: One TCR beta motif, made up of 7 or 8 highly homologous variants, appeared characteristic of ankylosing spondylitis blood.

The sequence was obtained from a male donor with ankylosing spondylitis. The sample was blood, either unsorted or a sorted T cell fraction (not recorded which). The chain is built from TRBV12-3 or TRBV12-4 and TRBJ2-5, with TRBD2 matching over 9 bases. For the CDR3, the DNA is TGTGCCAGCAGCGGCCTAGCGGGGAAAGAGACCCAGTACTTC. It translates to CASSGLAGKETQYF.